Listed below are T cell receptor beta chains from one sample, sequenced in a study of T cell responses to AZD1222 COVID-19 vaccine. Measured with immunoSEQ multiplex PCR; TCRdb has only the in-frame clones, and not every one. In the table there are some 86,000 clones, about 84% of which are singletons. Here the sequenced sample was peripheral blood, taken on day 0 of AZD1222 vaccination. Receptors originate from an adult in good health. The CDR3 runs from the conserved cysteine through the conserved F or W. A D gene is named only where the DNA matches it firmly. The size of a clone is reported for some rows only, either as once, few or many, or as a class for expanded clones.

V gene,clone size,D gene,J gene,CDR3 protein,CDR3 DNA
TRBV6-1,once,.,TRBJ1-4,CASSEAGLPEKLFF,TGTGCCAGCAGTGAAGCGGGGTTGCCGGAAAAACTGTTTTTT
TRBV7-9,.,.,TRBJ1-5,CASSLDAGYNQPQHF,TGTGCCAGCAGCTTAGATGCAGGGTACAATCAGCCCCAGCATTTT
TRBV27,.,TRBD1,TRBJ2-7,CASRTGGSYEQYF,TGTGCCAGCAGGACAGGGGGCTCCTACGAGCAGTACTTC
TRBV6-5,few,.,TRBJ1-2,CASSYSILNGYTF,TGTGCCAGCAGTTACTCGATCCTAAATGGCTACACCTTC
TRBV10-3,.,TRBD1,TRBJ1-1,CAITEGGATEAFF,TGTGCCATCACTGAAGGGGGCGCTACTGAAGCTTTCTTT
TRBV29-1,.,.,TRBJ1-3,CSVKEGNTIYF,TGCAGCGTTAAAGAAGGAAACACCATATATTTT
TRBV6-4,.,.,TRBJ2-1,CASSPHGGTDQFF,TGTGCCAGCAGCCCACATGGGGGGACGGATCAGTTCTTC
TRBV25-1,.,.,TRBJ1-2,CASRGAFGYTF,TGTGCCAGCAGGGGGGCGTTCGGCTACACCTTC
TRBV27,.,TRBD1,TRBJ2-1,CASSLNRGVGNEQFF,TGTGCCAGCAGTTTAAACAGGGGTGTGGGGAATGAGCAGTTCTTC
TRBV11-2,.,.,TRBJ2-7,CASSLGEYEQYF,TGTGCCAGCAGCCTGGGGGAGTACGAGCAGTACTTC
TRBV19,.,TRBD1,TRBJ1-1,CASSIGELKAGGTEAFF,TGTGCCAGTAGTATCGGAGAACTAAAAGCAGGGGGCACTGAAGCTTTCTTT
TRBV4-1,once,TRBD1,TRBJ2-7,CASSLNGQGGYEQYF,TGCGCCAGCAGCCTTAATGGACAGGGAGGCTACGAGCAGTACTTC
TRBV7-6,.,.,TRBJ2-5,CASSLGGGGETQYF,TGTGCCAGCAGCTTAGGCGGGGGCGGCGAGACCCAGTACTTC
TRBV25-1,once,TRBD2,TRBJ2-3,CASSDPTGSGRGDTQYF,TGTGCCAGCAGTGACCCCACAGGAAGCGGGAGGGGAGATACGCAGTATTTT
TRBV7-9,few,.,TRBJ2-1,CASSFEIDPYNEQFF,TGTGCCAGCAGCTTCGAGATAGACCCCTACAATGAGCAGTTCTTC
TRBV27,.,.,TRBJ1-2,CASLGGRSYGYTF,TGTGCCAGCCTGGGAGGCAGGTCCTATGGCTACACCTTC
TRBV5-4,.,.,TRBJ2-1,CASSLEDSSYNEQFF,TGTGCCAGCAGCTTGGAGGATAGCTCCTACAATGAGCAGTTCTTC
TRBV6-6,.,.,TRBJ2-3,CASSYSGLSTDTQYF,TGTGCCAGCAGTTACTCGGGGTTGAGCACAGATACGCAGTATTTT
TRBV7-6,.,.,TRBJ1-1,CASRGPSNTEAFF,TGTGCCAGCAGGGGGCCGTCGAACACTGAAGCTTTCTTT
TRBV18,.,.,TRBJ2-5,CASSPQTGQETQYF,TGTGCCAGCTCACCGCAGACAGGTCAAGAGACCCAGTACTTC
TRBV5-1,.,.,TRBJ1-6,CASSLGVYDNSPLHF,TGCGCCAGCAGCTTGGGGGTTTACGATAATTCACCCCTCCACTTT
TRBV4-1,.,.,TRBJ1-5,CASSQGNQPQHF,TGCGCCAGCAGCCAGGGAAATCAGCCCCAGCATTTT
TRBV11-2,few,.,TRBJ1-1,CASRSLYRHRDTEAFF,TGTGCCAGCAGAAGCCTTTATCGCCATAGGGACACTGAAGCTTTCTTT
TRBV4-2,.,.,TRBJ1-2,CASSQDRTGNYGYTF,TGTGCCAGCAGCCAGGACCGAACAGGGAACTATGGCTACACCTTC
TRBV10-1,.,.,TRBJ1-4,CASRQIISGEGTNEKLFF,TGCGCCAGCAGACAGATTATTTCAGGTGAGGGGACTAATGAAAAACTGTTTTTT
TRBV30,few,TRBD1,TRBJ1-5,CAWSFRGNQPQHF,TGTGCCTGGAGTTTCAGGGGGAACCAGCCCCAGCATTTT
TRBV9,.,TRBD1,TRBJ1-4,CASSGDRDGKLFF,TGTGCCAGCAGCGGGGACAGGGATGGAAAACTGTTTTTT
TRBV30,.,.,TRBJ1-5,CAWSGSNQPQHF,TGTGCCTGGAGTGGCAGCAATCAGCCCCAGCATTTT
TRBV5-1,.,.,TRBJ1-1,CASSPWTAMNTEAFF,TGCGCCAGCAGCCCTTGGACAGCCATGAACACTGAAGCTTTCTTT
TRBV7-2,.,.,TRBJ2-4,CASSSQPGPSSTQYF,TGTGCCAGCAGCTCCCAACCGGGGCCTAGTTCTACTCAGTACTTC
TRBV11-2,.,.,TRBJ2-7,CASSLNRVEQYF,TGTGCCAGCAGCTTAAACAGGGTCGAGCAGTACTTC
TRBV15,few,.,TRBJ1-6,CATSSNQGLPLHF,TGTGCCACCAGCAGTAATCAGGGATTACCCCTCCACTTT
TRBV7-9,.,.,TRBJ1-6,CASSLGGVSYNSPLHF,TGTGCCAGCAGCTTAGGGGGGGTATCCTATAATTCACCCCTCCACTTT
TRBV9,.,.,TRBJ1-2,CASSVGGANYGYTF,TGTGCCAGCAGCGTCGGGGGAGCTAACTATGGCTACACCTTC